This TCR beta chain appears in the sequencing data of a study of breast tumors, draining lymph nodes, adjacent tissues. Concerning this clonotype itself: Antigen specificity is unknown. Compared with germline, one end of the junction differs, possibly owing to a read error.

Findings and limits, study-wide: Tumors had less TCR diversity than lymph nodes, more than nontumor tissue.

TCRdb itself ran the multiplex PCR reads through MiXCR, one entry per CDR3 protein. The data show 21,000 or so distinct CDR3 sequences, with about two fifths seen just once and around a quarter held by the top ten. The CDR3 has 13 residues. The germline V gene has CDR1 SGHDN and CDR2 FVKESK. Sequences were obtained from breast tumor tissue. The rearrangement uses TRBV14 and TRBJ1-2; weak D call: TRBD1 (5 bases). The clonotype originates from a female donor with breast cancer. Some clones in this sample may be carry-over from other donors' samples. The CDR3 sequence is CASSQEGDRGYAF. In DNA, the CDR3 is TGTGCCAGCAGCCAAGAGGGGGATAGGGGCTACGCCTTC.